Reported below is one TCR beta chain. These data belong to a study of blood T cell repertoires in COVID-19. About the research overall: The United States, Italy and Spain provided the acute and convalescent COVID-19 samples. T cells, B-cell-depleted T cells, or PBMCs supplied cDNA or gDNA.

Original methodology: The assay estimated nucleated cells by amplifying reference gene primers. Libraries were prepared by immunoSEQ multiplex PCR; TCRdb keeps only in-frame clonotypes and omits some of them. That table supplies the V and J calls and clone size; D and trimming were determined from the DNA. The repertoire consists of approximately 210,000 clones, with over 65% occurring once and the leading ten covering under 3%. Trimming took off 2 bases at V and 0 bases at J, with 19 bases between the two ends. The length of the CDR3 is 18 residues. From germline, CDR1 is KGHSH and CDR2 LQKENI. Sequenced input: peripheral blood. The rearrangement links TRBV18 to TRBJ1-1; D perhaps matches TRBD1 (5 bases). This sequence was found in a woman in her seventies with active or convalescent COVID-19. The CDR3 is CASSPWGPTSPVNTEAFF. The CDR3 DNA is TGTGCCAGCTCACCATGGGGCCCAACGAGTCCAGTGAACACTGAAGCTTTCTTT.